Following are 27 T cell receptor beta chains from one sample sequenced in a study of T cell responses to AZD1222 COVID-19 vaccine. The data were produced by immunoSEQ multiplex PCR, yet TCRdb's version contains in-frame clones alone and is incomplete. The data contain some 120,000 clones, about nine tenths of them seen just once; the ten biggest clones take up roughly 7.8%. Here the sequenced sample was peripheral blood, taken on day 0 of AZD1222 vaccination. The receptors were gathered from an adult in good health.

This sequence joins TRBV3-1 (or the pseudogene TRBV3-2) and TRBJ1-1; D uncertain. CDR3 size: 13 residues. Germline values: CDR1 LGHDT, CDR2 YNNKEL (reference sequence). V shed 0 bases and J shed 7 bases, with 9 bases lying between them. The CDR3 protein is CASSQEVSGEAFF. CDR3 bases: TGTGCCAGCAGCCAAGAGGTTTCAGGTGAAGCTTTCTTT.

The chain uses TRBV7-9 and TRBJ2-7; TRBD2 aligns across 11 bases. This CDR3 contains 15 residues. The trim removed 5 bases at V and 2 bases at J, leaving 5 bases unmatched. CDR1 and CDR2 (germline): SEHNR, FQNEAQ (reference sequence). The CDR3 sequence is CASSDASGGTYEQYF. In DNA, the CDR3 is TGTGCCAGCAGCGATGCTAGCGGGGGGACCTACGAGCAGTACTTC.

The V gene is TRBV28, the J gene TRBJ1-2; possible D gene TRBD1, 6 bases. From germline, CDR1 is MDHEN and CDR2 SYDVKM. The CDR3 sequence is 15 residues long. V was clipped by 3 bases and J by 7 bases, with 18 bases between them. The CDR3 here is CASSFFRAGESGYTF. CDR3 nucleotides: TGTGCCAGCAGTTTTTTCCGGGCAGGGGAGAGTGGCTACACCTTC.

The chain links TRBV28 to TRBJ2-2; the match to TRBD1 covers 7 bases. V dropped 5 bases and J dropped 5; count of bases not matched to a gene: 8. This CDR3 spans 15 amino acids. Germline V gene sequence: CDR1 MDHEN, CDR2 SYDVKM. In DNA form, the CDR3 reads TGTGCCAGCAGTGACAGGGACCCCGTAACCGGGGAGCTGTTTTTT. It translates to CASSDRDPVTGELFF.

The rearrangement uses TRBV5-1 and TRBJ1-2; D unclear. CDR1 is SGHRS, CDR2 YFSETQ, per germline. Trimming took off 3 bases at V and 0 bases at J, with 9 bases between the two ends. The CDR3 is 14 amino acids. This CDR3 is CASSWRAANYGYTF. The CDR3 DNA is TGCGCCAGCAGCTGGAGGGCCGCTAACTATGGCTACACCTTC.

V gene TRBV7-2 combines with J gene TRBJ2-1, with 8 nucleotides matching TRBD2. CDR3 size: 15 residues. The J segment lost 3 bases and the V segment lost 7 bases, leaving 8 bases of the junction unmatched. In germline, CDR1 is SGHTA, CDR2 FQGNSA. The CDR3 bases are TGTGCCAGCAACCCCGGGACTAGGCTCTACAATGAGCAGTTCTTC. Translating gives CASNPGTRLYNEQFF. The complete variable domain, with remaining parts taken from reference TRBV7-2 and TRBJ2-1, reads GAGVSQSPSNKVTEKGKDVELRCDPISGHTALYWYRQSLGQGLEFLIYFQGNSAPDKSGLPSDRFSAERTGGSVSTLTIQRTQQEDSAVYLCASNPGTRLYNEQFFGPGTRLTVL.

The V and J genes are TRBV9 and TRBJ2-3, with D tentatively TRBD2 (6 bases). CDR1 and CDR2 from the germline V gene are SGDLS and YYNGEE. CDR3 length equals 15 residues. With 4 bases removed from V and 0 bases from J, the gap between germline ends came to 12 bases. CDR3 sequence: CASSTSGRSTDTQYF. CDR3 sequence (DNA): TGTGCCAGCAGCACGAGCGGGCGAAGCACAGATACGCAGTATTTT.

V and J are TRBV5-4 and TRBJ1-4; D uncertain. From germline, CDR1 is SGHNT and CDR2 YYREEE (reference sequence). Trimming shortened V by 4 bases and J by 5 bases, and 15 bases separated the two germline ends. The CDR3 has 15 amino acids. The CDR3 spells CASSLGGSLNEKLFF. The CDR3 region has the DNA TGTGCCAGCAGCCTCGGAGGGTCATTGAATGAAAAACTGTTTTTT.

The chain carries TRBV6-1 and TRBJ1-4, with 7 nucleotides matching TRBD1. Germline lookup yields CDR1 MNHNS and CDR2 SASEGT. Losses at the gene ends were 4 bases for V and 0 bases for J; bases not matched to a gene: 5. The CDR3 sequence is 16 residues long. The CDR3, as DNA: TGTGCCAGCAGTGGGACAGGTGGTGCAACTAATGAAAAACTGTTTTTT. This codes for CASSGTGGATNEKLFF.

The V gene is TRBV28, the J gene TRBJ1-4; 7 bases line up with TRBD1. The CDR3 consists of 14 residues. The germline gives CDR1 MDHEN, CDR2 SYDVKM. V was pared by 4 bases and J by 7 bases, with 6 bases of the junction left unmatched. The CDR3 nucleotides are TGTGCCAGCAGTTCCGGGACAGTCGGTGAAAAACTGTTTTTT. Protein: CASSSGTVGEKLFF.

This chain uses TRBV6-5 with TRBJ2-5, with D perhaps TRBD2 (6 bases). Germline values: CDR1 MNHEY, CDR2 SVGAGI. This CDR3 region has 10 residues. V was pared by 11 bases and J by 9 bases, with 13 bases between. The CDR3 spells CAAGGTAQYF. The CDR3 DNA follows: TGTGCCGCCGGCGGGACGGCCCAGTACTTC.

V gene TRBV24-1 combines with J gene TRBJ2-1; TRBD2 matches 12 bases. The CDR3 extends over 14 amino acids. Germline V gene lookup returns CDR1 KGHDR and CDR2 SFDVKD. The V gene end was trimmed by 3 bases and the J gene end by 13 bases; junction bases not matched to a gene: 6. The CDR3 here is CATSDKGLAGSQFF. In nucleotides, the CDR3 is TGTGCCACCAGTGATAAGGGACTAGCGGGTTCCCAGTTCTTC.

The V call is TRBV20-1, the J call TRBJ1-5, with a weak D call TRBD1 (6 bases). CDR3 length equals 15 residues. Trimming took 3 bases from V and 7 from J, leaving 19 bases between them. CDR1 is DFQATT, CDR2 SNEGSKA, per germline (reference sequence). The CDR3 protein is CSASPPRGREQPQHF. CDR3 DNA sequence: TGCAGTGCTAGTCCCCCCAGGGGTCGAGAACAGCCCCAGCATTTT.

The J gene is TRBJ2-5, the V gene TRBV3-1 (or the pseudogene TRBV3-2); tentatively, D is TRBD1 (8 bases). Germline V gene sequence: CDR1 LGHDT, CDR2 YNNKEL (reference sequence). This CDR3 is built from 16 residues. Between the trimmed V and J ends, which lost 6 bases and 7 bases, there was a span of 24 bases. CDR3 sequence reads: CASSQSRRQGTTTQYF. The DNA of the CDR3 is TGTGCCAGCAGTCAATCGCGAAGACAGGGGACTACGACCCAGTACTTC.

The chain joins TRBV21-1 to TRBJ1-5; TRBD1, the table's D call, was not compared with the DNA. TRBV21-1 constitutes a pseudogene. CDR3 size: 15 residues. CDR3 sequence (DNA): TGTGCCAGCAGCCTTGACAGGGATAGCAATCAGCCCCAGCATTTT. Translating gives CASSLDRDSNQPQHF.

V is TRBV10-2 and J is TRBJ1-1, with a possible D match to TRBD1 (5 bases). CDR1 WSHSY and CDR2 SAAADI come from the germline V gene. V lost 2 bases and J lost 6, with 13 bases in between. The CDR3 loop spans 14 amino acids. The CDR3 loop is CASSEISGRAEAFF. The CDR3 region has the DNA TGCGCCAGCAGTGAGATCTCAGGGAGAGCTGAAGCTTTCTTT.

This chain uses TRBV27 with TRBJ2-7; weak D call: TRBD2 (5 bases). CDR3 length: 15 amino acids. Germline V gene data show CDR1 as MNHEY and CDR2 as SMNVEV (reference sequence). V lost 3 bases and J lost 0, with 12 bases in between. The CDR3 region has the DNA TGTGCCAGCAGTTTGGGTAGCGCTAGCTCCTACGAGCAGTACTTC. Its translation is CASSLGSASSYEQYF.

The rearrangement links TRBV11-2 to TRBJ2-3; D unclear. Germline CDR1 reads SGHAT; CDR2 reads FQNNGV. This CDR3 comprises 14 residues. Trimming left V 0 bases short and J 10 bases short, with 14 bases between. CDR3 sequence (DNA): TGTGCCAGCAGCTTAGACAGGCAGGCCAATGCGCAGTATTTT. This encodes CASSLDRQANAQYF. Combining the CDR3 with reference TRBV11-2 and TRBJ2-3 gives the whole variable domain EAGVAQSPRYKIIEKRQSVAFWCNPISGHATLYWYQQILGQGPKLLIQFQNNGVVDDSQLPKDRFSAERLKGVDSTLKIQPAKLEDSAVYLCASSLDRQANAQYFGPGTRLTVL.

The genes are TRBV28 and TRBJ2-2; no definite D call. V shed 3 bases and J shed 2 bases, with 7 bases lying between them. CDR3 size: 14 residues. Germline-derived CDR1 and CDR2 are MDHEN and SYDVKM. Here the CDR3 DNA reads TGTGCCAGCAGTTTTCTCGGTAACACCGGGGAGCTGTTTTTT. Encoded protein: CASSFLGNTGELFF.

This rearrangement joins TRBV5-4 to TRBJ2-7; D may be TRBD2 (6 bases). V was pared by 4 bases and J by 3 bases, with 14 bases between. This CDR3 is built from 14 residues. CDR1 is SGHNT, CDR2 YYREEE, per germline (reference sequence). CDR3 sequence (DNA): TGTGCCAGCAGCGGGCGCGGGCGGGACTACGAGCAGTACTTC. Its protein is CASSGRGRDYEQYF.

CDR3 DNA sequence: TGTGCCAGCAGCGTAGGACAGGGAGTGGGCAATGAGCAGTTCTTC. It encodes CASSVGQGVGNEQFF. The chain recombines TRBV7-8 with TRBJ2-1; 8 nucleotides match TRBD1. V lost 5 bases to trimming and J lost 6 bases; unmatched junction nucleotides: 9. Per the germline V gene, CDR1 is SGHVS and CDR2 is FQNEAQ. CDR3 length: 15 amino acids.

This chain joins TRBV7-2 and TRBJ2-7; the match to TRBD2 covers 8 bases. CDR1 is SGHTA, CDR2 FQGNSA, per germline. CDR3 length equals 17 residues. Trimming took 1 base from V and 6 from J; bases not matched to a gene: 14. The CDR3 DNA sequence: TGTGCCAGCAGCTTAGGGGGAATAGCGGGATGGCGCGGCGAGCAGTACTTC. Translating it yields CASSLGGIAGWRGEQYF.

This sequence joins TRBV18 and TRBJ1-1; D possibly corresponds to TRBD1 (5 bases). This CDR3 has 15 residues. Germline V gene sequence: CDR1 KGHSH, CDR2 LQKENI. Trimming removed 3 bases from V and 3 bases from J, with 14 bases in between. The CDR3 coding sequence is TGTGCCAGCTCACCGGCCGCGGGGGGTGACACTGAAGCTTTCTTT. Amino acid sequence: CASSPAAGGDTEAFF.

V and J are TRBV7-3 and TRBJ2-7; 9 bases line up with TRBD1. This CDR3 is 15 amino acids long. CDR1 and CDR2 (germline): SGHTA, FQGTGA. J was trimmed by 4 bases and V by 5 bases; bases with no gene match: 9. CDR3 nucleotide sequence: TGTGCCAGCAGCGAACAGCCGGGACAGGGTTACGAGCAGTACTTC. It specifies CASSEQPGQGYEQYF.

The chain is built from TRBV19 and TRBJ2-3; TRBD2 matches 8 bases. CDR3 length: 15 amino acids. The V gene end was trimmed by 3 bases and the J gene end by 5 bases; junction bases not matched to a gene: 7. Germline values: CDR1 LNHDA, CDR2 SQIVND (reference sequence). CDR3 DNA sequence: TGTGCCAGTAGTATCCAGTACGGGAGGGAAGATACGCAGTATTTT. As protein: CASSIQYGREDTQYF.

This chain uses TRBV2 with TRBJ2-1; 8 bases align to TRBD2. Germline CDR1 and CDR2: SNHLY and FYNNEI. This CDR3 region has 14 residues. Trimming cost V 6 bases and J 7 bases; bases outside gene matches: 8. The CDR3 nucleotides read TGTGCCAGCAGGGCGGGAGGCCGACGAAATGAGCAGTTCTTC. Its translation is CASRAGGRRNEQFF.

The chain combines TRBV7-9 with TRBJ2-3, with a weak D call TRBD1 (7 bases). CDR1 is SEHNR, CDR2 FQNEAQ, per germline (reference sequence). The CDR3 runs 16 residues. Trimming took 8 bases from V and 0 from J, leaving 18 bases between them. DNA for the CDR3: TGTGCCAGCCCTCGGGAGCAGGGGGGAAGCACAGATACGCAGTATTTT. Protein: CASPREQGGSTDTQYF.